A selection of T cell receptor beta chains follows, all from one sample in a study of T cell changes during pregnancy in multiple sclerosis. Some clones are missing from TCRdb's copy, which holds only in-frame ones; the method was immunoSEQ multiplex PCR. Of tens of thousands of clones in the sample, 92% are singletons; the top ten hold approximately 3%. Source: CD8+ T cells from peripheral blood mononuclear cells, taken in the third trimester of pregnancy. The receptors stem from a female donor in good health, enrolled as a control in a pregnancy study. Each CDR3 is given with its conserved first and last residue. The D gene is left open where the match is weak. Some rows mark clone size as missing; the rest say once, few, many or name a class of expanded clone.

d_call	j_call	v_call	clone_size	cdr3_aa	cdr3_nt
-	TRBJ1-1	TRBV7-2	-	CASSLALLPAFEAFF	TGTGCCAGCAGCTTAGCGCTGTTGCCAGCGTTTGAAGCTTTCTTT
-	TRBJ1-1	TRBV7-9	-	CASRSDRKNTEAFF	TGTGCCAGCAGGTCCGACAGAAAGAACACTGAAGCTTTCTTT
TRBD1	TRBJ1-1	TRBV6-1	-	CAGKTGSNTEAFF	TGTGCCGGAAAGACAGGGTCGAACACTGAAGCTTTCTTT
TRBD1	TRBJ1-4	TRBV7-9	-	CASSSTTGGDEKLFF	TGTGCCAGCAGCTCGACCACAGGGGGGGATGAAAAACTGTTTTTT
-	TRBJ2-7	TRBV7-2	-	CASSQTPGAPYEQYF	TGTGCCAGCAGCCAGACCCCAGGGGCCCCCTACGAGCAGTACTTC
-	TRBJ2-7	TRBV27	-	CASSLMPLVEQYF	TGTGCCAGCAGTTTAATGCCACTGGTTGAGCAGTACTTC
-	TRBJ1-2	TRBV9	-	CASSVAQFDYGYTF	TGTGCCAGCAGCGTAGCACAGTTCGACTATGGCTACACCTTC
TRBD1	TRBJ1-1	TRBV11-2	-	CASSTKGQGIEAFF	TGTGCCAGCAGCACTAAGGGACAGGGCATTGAAGCTTTCTTT
-	TRBJ2-3	TRBV7-2	-	CASSSSTGDTQYF	TGTGCCAGCAGCTCCTCCACGGGTGATACGCAGTATTTT
-	TRBJ1-1	TRBV29-1	-	CSVGFNPETRNTEAFF	TGCAGCGTTGGATTCAACCCTGAAACGAGGAACACTGAAGCTTTCTTT
-	TRBJ2-7	TRBV11-2	medium-sized	CASSLESSTGSEQYF	TGTGCCAGCAGCTTAGAGTCCTCCACAGGGTCCGAGCAGTACTTC
-	TRBJ2-1	TRBV7-8	-	CASSFLADSYNEQFF	TGTGCCAGCAGCTTCCTCGCGGACAGCTACAATGAGCAGTTCTTC
TRBD1	TRBJ2-7	TRBV7-2	-	CASSAQDYGTDPYEQYF	TGTGCCAGCAGCGCCCAAGATTACGGGACAGATCCCTACGAGCAGTACTTC
-	TRBJ1-3	TRBV2	-	CASSDTSSGNTIYF	TGTGCCAGCAGTGACACGAGCTCTGGAAACACCATATATTTT
TRBD1	TRBJ2-5	TRBV5-1	once	CASSLGQGAGETQYF	TGCGCCAGCAGCTTGGGACAGGGGGCAGGAGAGACCCAGTACTTC
-	TRBJ2-1	TRBV9	-	CASSVASDHNEQFF	TGTGCCAGCAGCGTAGCTAGCGACCACAATGAGCAGTTCTTC
-	TRBJ2-3	TRBV9	-	CASGGRDRFTDTQYF	TGTGCCAGCGGGGGGAGGGACAGGTTCACAGATACGCAGTATTTT
TRBD2	TRBJ2-3	TRBV28	-	CASSDLAGDRDTQYF	TGTGCCAGCAGTGATCTAGCGGGGGATAGGGATACGCAGTATTTT
TRBD1	TRBJ1-1	TRBV2	few	CASSEVQGAQAFF	TGTGCCAGCAGTGAAGTACAGGGGGCGCAGGCTTTCTTT
TRBD1	TRBJ1-2	TRBV27	few	CASSQGTGTHGYTF	TGTGCCAGCAGCCAAGGGACAGGGACCCATGGCTACACCTTC
-	TRBJ2-7	TRBV27	-	CASSLGRPYEQYF	TGTGCCAGCAGTTTAGGCCGTCCTTACGAGCAGTACTTC
-	TRBJ2-1	TRBV9	-	CASSVAGKGLGGLYNEQFF	TGTGCCAGCAGCGTAGCTGGGAAGGGGTTGGGGGGGCTGTACAATGAGCAGTTCTTC
-	TRBJ2-7	TRBV5-6	-	CASSLGQGKSYEQYF	TGTGCCAGCAGCTTGGGGCAGGGTAAGAGTTACGAGCAGTACTTC
TRBD2	TRBJ2-3	TRBV9	-	CASSVSAGGLPDTQYF	TGTGCCAGCAGCGTATCAGCGGGGGGGCTACCAGATACGCAGTATTTT
-	TRBJ1-2	TRBV20-1	-	CSARVADGYTF	TGCAGTGCTAGAGTGGCAGATGGCTACACCTTC
TRBD2	TRBJ2-3	TRBV4-1	-	CASSQKGTSGGTDTQYF	TGCGCCAGCAGCCAGAAGGGGACTAGCGGGGGAACAGATACGCAGTATTTT
-	TRBJ2-2	TRBV7-3	-	CASAPRERDLGGELFF	TGTGCCAGTGCTCCCCGGGAGCGAGACCTAGGCGGGGAGCTGTTTTTT
TRBD1	TRBJ2-3	TRBV4-3	once	CASSQDTGAGTDTQYF	TGCGCCAGCAGCCAAGACACAGGGGCCGGGACAGATACGCAGTATTTT
-	TRBJ1-2	TRBV30	once	CAWSVQESVYGYTF	TGTGCCTGGAGTGTACAGGAATCGGTCTATGGCTACACCTTC
TRBD2	TRBJ2-1	TRBV5-4	-	CASSLGTRGGTYNEQFF	TGTGCCAGCAGCTTGGGGACCCGGGGGGGAACCTACAATGAGCAGTTCTTC
-	TRBJ2-5	TRBV13	-	CASSLRPGRETQYF	TGTGCCAGCAGCTTACGTCCAGGGCGGGAGACCCAGTACTTC